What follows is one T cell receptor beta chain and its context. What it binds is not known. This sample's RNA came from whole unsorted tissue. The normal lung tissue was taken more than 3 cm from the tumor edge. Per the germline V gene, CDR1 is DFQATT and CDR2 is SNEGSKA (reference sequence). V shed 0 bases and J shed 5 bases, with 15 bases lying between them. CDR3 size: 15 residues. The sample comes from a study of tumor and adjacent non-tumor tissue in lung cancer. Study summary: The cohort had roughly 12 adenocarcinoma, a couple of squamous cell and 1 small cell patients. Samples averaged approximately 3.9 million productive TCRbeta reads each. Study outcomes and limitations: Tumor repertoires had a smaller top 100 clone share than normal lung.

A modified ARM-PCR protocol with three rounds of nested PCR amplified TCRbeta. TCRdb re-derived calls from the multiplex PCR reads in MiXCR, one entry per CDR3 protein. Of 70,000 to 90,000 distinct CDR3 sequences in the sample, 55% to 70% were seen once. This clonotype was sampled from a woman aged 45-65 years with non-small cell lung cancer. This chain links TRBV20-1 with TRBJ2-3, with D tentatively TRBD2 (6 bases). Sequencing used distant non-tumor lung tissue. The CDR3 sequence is CSARDLTGGKDTQYF. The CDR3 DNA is TGCAGTGCTAGAGACCTCACAGGAGGGAAAGATACGCAGTATTTT.